What follows are 10 T cell receptor beta chains derived from one specimen sequenced in a study of human T cells and chemical hapten exposure. TCRdb analysed the RACE reads with MiXCR anew, one entry per CDR3 protein. The sample shows some 70,000 distinct CDR3 sequences, 9.5% to 12% of them seen only once. This sample's time point: pre-sensitization, week 0. Treatment in this sample: therapeutic diphenylcyclopropenone sensitization with weekly scalp DPC. The source material was whole blood, sampled in connection with sensitization to the hapten diphenylcyclopropenone (DPC). These receptors came from a woman in her fifties or sixties with alopecia areata. Some clones in this sample may be carry-over from other donors' samples.

The rearrangement joins TRBV6-6 to TRBJ1-1, with 8 nucleotides matching TRBD1. The junction had 21 bases not matched to a gene; V was cut back by 5 bases and J by 4 bases. The CDR3 loop spans 19 amino acids. Per germline, CDR1 MNHNY and CDR2 SVGAGI (reference sequence). As DNA, the CDR3 is TGTGCCAGCAGTCCCGGCGGACAGGGAGGATTTCGCTCGGGCACTGAAGCTTTCTTT. The encoded protein is CASSPGGQGGFRSGTEAFF.

For this clonotype: Since a much larger clone is just one base distant, this may be a read error. The chain is built from TRBV5-5 and TRBJ2-5; tentatively, D is TRBD1 (5 bases). In germline, CDR1 is SGHKS, CDR2 YYEKEE (reference sequence). The length of the CDR3 is 15 residues. The CDR3 sequence is CPSSLTDWGRETQYF. In nucleotides, the CDR3 is TGTCCCAGCAGCTTGACAGATTGGGGCCGGGAGACCCAGTACTTC.

There are a few counts of this clonotype. The rearrangement joins TRBV28 to TRBJ2-7; 8 bases agree with TRBD2. There are 15 residues in the CDR3. The ends lost 10 bases at V and 1 base at J; junction bases unmatched: 12. Germline V CDR1 and CDR2: MDHEN, SYDVKM. This CDR3 reads CAISDSGGLSYEQYF. CDR3 DNA sequence: TGTGCCATCTCAGACAGCGGGGGACTTTCCTACGAGCAGTACTTC.

V and J are TRBV30 and TRBJ1-1; no clear D gene. Trimming left V 0 bases short and J 4 bases short, with 9 bases between. There are 13 residues in the CDR3. Germline V lookup: CDR1 GTSNPN, CDR2 SVGIG (reference sequence). CDR3 nucleotides: TGTGCCTGGAGTGTCGCCCGGGTCACTGAAGCTTTCTTT. Its protein is CAWSVARVTEAFF.

This clonotype was picked up a small number of times. The V gene is TRBV12-3 or TRBV12-4, the J gene TRBJ1-4, with D uncertain. V lost 1 base to trimming and J lost 8 bases, with 11 bases between them. The CDR3 consists of 14 residues. CDR3 sequence: CASSLGWSGEKLFF. CDR3 sequence (DNA): TGTGCCAGCAGTTTAGGATGGTCGGGGGAAAAACTGTTTTTT.

This clonotype was detected a few times. V gene TRBV10-2 combines with J gene TRBJ1-1; TRBD1 might be the D (6 bases). This CDR3 contains 12 residues. CDR1 is WSHSY and CDR2 is SAAADI in the germline V gene. The V end lost 5 bases, the J end lost 7 bases, and 11 bases lay between the germline ends. As DNA, the CDR3 is TGCGCCAGCAGTCCGGGGGGGCATGAAGCTTTCTTT. Translating it yields CASSPGGHEAFF.

Comment on this clonotype: Being one base from a much bigger clone, this may be a read error. The chain employs TRBV3-1 and TRBJ2-1, with 9 positions matching TRBD2. The CDR3 is made up of 16 amino acids. After removal of 0 bases from V and 12 bases from J, the junction contained 12 bases not matched to a gene. CDR1 is LGHDT and CDR2 is YNNKEL in the germline V gene (reference sequence). The DNA for the CDR3 is TGTGCCAGCAGCCAAGAAAGGAGCGGGAGGATCGATGTGCAGTTCTTC. This sequence encodes CASSQERSGRIDVQFF.

In its sample, this clonotype was seen many times. V is TRBV3-1 and J is TRBJ2-7, with 9 bases identical to TRBD2. V lost 1 base and J lost 5; bases outside the gene matches: 9. Germline assignment: CDR1 LGHDT and CDR2 YNNKEL (reference sequence). The CDR3 covers 16 residues. In DNA, the CDR3 is TGTGCCAGCAGCCAAGTGCGCCGAGCGGGGGGAGACGAGCAGTACTTC. This sequence encodes CASSQVRRAGGDEQYF.

This clonotype appeared once. A much larger clonotype is one base distant, so this may be a read error. The chain links TRBV7-8 to TRBJ1-1, with a weak D call TRBD1 (5 bases). The CDR3 extends over 17 amino acids. In germline, CDR1 is SGHVS, CDR2 FQNEAQ. The CDR3 sequence: CASSRRTLGTMGTGAFF. As DNA, the CDR3 is TGTGCCAGCAGCCGACGAACCCTGGGGACCATGGGCACTGGAGCTTTCTTT.

This chain connects TRBV9 to TRBJ1-2, with unresolved D. V was shortened by 0 bases and J by 6 bases, with 12 bases between the two germline ends. CDR1 and CDR2 from the germline V gene are SGDLS and YYNGEE. This CDR3 contains 14 residues. CDR3 residues: CASSVVSLGDGYTF. Here the CDR3 DNA reads TGTGCCAGCAGCGTAGTTAGTCTGGGAGATGGCTACACCTTC.